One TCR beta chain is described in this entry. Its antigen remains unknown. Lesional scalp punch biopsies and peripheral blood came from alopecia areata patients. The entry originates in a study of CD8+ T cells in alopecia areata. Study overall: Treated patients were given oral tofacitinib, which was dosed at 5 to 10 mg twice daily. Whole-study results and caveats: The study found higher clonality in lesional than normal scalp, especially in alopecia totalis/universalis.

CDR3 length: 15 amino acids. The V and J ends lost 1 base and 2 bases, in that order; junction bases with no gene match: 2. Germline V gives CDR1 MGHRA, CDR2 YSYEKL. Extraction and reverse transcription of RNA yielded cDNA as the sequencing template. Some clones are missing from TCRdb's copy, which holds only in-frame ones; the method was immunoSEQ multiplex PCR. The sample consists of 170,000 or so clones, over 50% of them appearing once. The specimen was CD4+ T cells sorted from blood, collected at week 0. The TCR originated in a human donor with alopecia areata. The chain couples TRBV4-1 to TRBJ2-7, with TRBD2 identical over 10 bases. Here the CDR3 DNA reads TGCGCCAGCAGCCAAGGGACTAGCGGAACCTACGAGCAGTACTTC. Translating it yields CASSQGTSGTYEQYF.